This T cell receptor (beta chain) was captured in a study of blood T cells in healthy people across ages. The study drew donors from healthy Caucasian individuals in Russia aged about 6 to 95. Overall study findings and caveats: Diversity figures derived from one million T cells were judged to underestimate the true value. Long-lived donors had more naive CD4+ cells and higher diversity than aged donors.

A second PCR of about 7 to 12 cycles used a sample-barcoded 5' primer and a J-beta primer mix. TCRdb itself ran the 5' RACE reads through MiXCR, one entry per CDR3 protein. Here the sample spans under 1 million distinct CDR3 sequences, roughly 44% being singletons. Trimming removed 7 bases at V and 5 bases at J, with 14 bases between. This CDR3 has 13 residues. Germline assignment: CDR1 MDHEN and CDR2 SYDVKM. A remark on this clonotype: No antigen is known for it.

The sequenced sample was blood. The chain is built from TRBV28 and TRBJ2-5, with D maybe TRBD2 (7 bases). This clonotype was sampled from a man in his 60s in good health. CDR3 bases: TGTGCCAGCACGGACGGGGGGCATGAGACCCAGTACTTC. This sequence encodes CASTDGGHETQYF.